The clone carrying this TCR beta chain turned up a few times. Its antigen is unidentified. It was with 60 Vbeta and 13 Jbeta primers that the PCR ran. TCRdb's table, derived via immunoSEQ multiplex PCR, lists solely in-frame clones and lacks some. In the table there are 150,000 to 200,000 clones, about 9.4% of which are singletons. CDR1 and CDR2 from the germline V gene are SGHNT and YYREEE (reference sequence). The CDR3 length is 16 residues. V lost 4 bases to trimming and J lost 2 bases, with 16 bases between them. This sample was included in a study of cytomegalovirus exposure and HLA in healthy donors. Turning to the study itself: Out of 398 genotyped donors, approximately 84% belonged to the Caucasian-associated ancestry cluster.

Study results and limitations: Cytomegalovirus-associated TCR beta chains were listed, numbering some 170.

The rearrangement uses TRBV5-4 and TRBJ2-1, with TRBD2 as a possible D gene (5 bases). The sample taken for sequencing was PBMCs. The clonotype was recovered from a woman under 40 in good health and CMV-seropositive. This chain's CDR3 is CASSTRTGGPYNEQFF. The CDR3 DNA is TGTGCCAGCAGCACCCGGACTGGAGGCCCCTACAATGAGCAGTTCTTC.